One and the same sample provided the 8 T cell receptor beta chains below, sequenced in a study of T-cell reconstitution after alpha-beta-depleted transplantation in children. The TCRbeta library was prepared with unique molecular identifiers. From the PCR reads, TCRdb called clonotypes with MiXCR, one entry per CDR3 protein. The sample lists more than 500,000 distinct CDR3 sequences; about 10% were seen once. The input for sequencing was PBMCs, mostly from graft donor cells, taken 180 days after TCRalphabeta/CD19-depleted stem cell transplant. The receptors originated from a female patient aged 2 to 10 who had a stem cell transplant for aplastic anemia, so the T cells may come from the graft donor.

At least ten counts were recorded for this clonotype. The chain joins TRBV27 to TRBJ2-1, with a possible D match to TRBD1 (5 bases). V lost 2 bases, J lost 7 bases, and 18 bases lay in between. From germline, CDR1 is MNHEY and CDR2 SMNVEV (reference sequence). The CDR3 runs to 16 residues. This chain's CDR3 is CASSLRVTVLGNEQFF. Written as DNA, the CDR3 is TGTGCCAGCAGTTTAAGGGTGACAGTCCTAGGGAATGAGCAGTTCTTC.

This clonotype was recorded a few times. The rearrangement uses TRBV5-1 and TRBJ1-5; no reliable D call. V was trimmed by 1 base and J by 2 bases, leaving 7 bases between them. Germline CDR1 is SGHRS and CDR2 is YFSETQ. The length of the CDR3 is 14 residues. DNA of the CDR3: TGCGCCAGCAGCTTGTCTCCAGGCAATCAGCCCCAGCATTTT. Translating gives CASSLSPGNQPQHF.

A note on this clonotype: A much larger clone lies one base from this, so it may be a read error. The chain is built from TRBV29-1 and TRBJ2-5; 7 nucleotides line up with TRBD1. The CDR3 length is 15 residues. The V gene's germline CDR1 is SQVTM and CDR2 ANQGSEA. In nucleotides, the CDR3 is TGCAGCGTTGAGTCGGTACAGGGGCGCCAAGAGACCCAGCACTTC. This gives the protein CSVESVQGRQETQHF.

The rearrangement links TRBV7-2 to TRBJ2-5, with D possibly called TRBD1 or TRBD2 (5 bases each). CDR1 SGHTA and CDR2 FQGNSA come from the germline V gene. The ends were cut back, 5 bases at V and 2 bases at J, with 21 bases in the middle. The CDR3 is 17 residues long. The CDR3 nucleotides are TGTGCCAGCAGCAAGTTACCCCGGGACGGGGAACAAGAGACCCAGTACTTC. As protein: CASSKLPRDGEQETQYF.

This clonotype was detected only a few times. The chain is built from TRBV6-1 and TRBJ2-3, with 12 bases fitting TRBD1. Trimming removed 8 bases from V and 2 bases from J; junction bases left unmatched: 5. Per the germline V gene, CDR1 is MNHNS and CDR2 is SASEGT. The CDR3 spans 15 residues. The CDR3 DNA is TGTGCCAGCCGGGACAGGGGGCACCCCACAGATACGCAGTATTTT. It is translated as CASRDRGHPTDTQYF.

This clonotype appeared many times. J is TRBJ2-1 and V is TRBV11-2, with D unclear. Germline values: CDR1 SGHAT, CDR2 FQNNGV. The CDR3 is 13 residues long. Trimming pared 2 bases from V and 15 bases from J, leaving 17 bases between. CDR3 bases: TGTGCCAGCAGCTTATCCTCCCTCGCTCGTCGGTTCTTC. Its protein is CASSLSSLARRFF. The full variable domain, in which reference TRBV11-2 and TRBJ2-1 provide the parts outside the CDR3, is EAGVAQSPRYKIIEKRQSVAFWCNPISGHATLYWYQQILGQGPKLLIQFQNNGVVDDSQLPKDRFSAERLKGVDSTLKIQPAKLEDSAVYLCASSLSSLARRFFGPGTRLTVL.

This sequence joins TRBV11-1 and TRBJ2-3; no reliable D call. V lost 7 bases to trimming and J lost 5 bases, with 28 bases between them. Germline V gene lookup returns CDR1 SGHAT and CDR2 FQDESV (reference sequence). This CDR3 has 18 amino acids. CDR3 bases: TGTGCCAGCACCCCGCAGAAGAGAAACCCAGGTATGGGAGATACGCAGTATTTT. Translating gives CASTPQKRNPGMGDTQYF.

The chain recombines TRBV29-1 with TRBJ2-3, with no clear D. Trimming pared 3 bases from V and 7 bases from J, leaving 8 bases between. The CDR3 runs to 11 residues. CDR1 is SQVTM, CDR2 ANQGSEA, per germline. The CDR3 DNA is TGCAGCGTTGATAGTGGGCATACGCAGTATTTT. It specifies CSVDSGHTQYF.